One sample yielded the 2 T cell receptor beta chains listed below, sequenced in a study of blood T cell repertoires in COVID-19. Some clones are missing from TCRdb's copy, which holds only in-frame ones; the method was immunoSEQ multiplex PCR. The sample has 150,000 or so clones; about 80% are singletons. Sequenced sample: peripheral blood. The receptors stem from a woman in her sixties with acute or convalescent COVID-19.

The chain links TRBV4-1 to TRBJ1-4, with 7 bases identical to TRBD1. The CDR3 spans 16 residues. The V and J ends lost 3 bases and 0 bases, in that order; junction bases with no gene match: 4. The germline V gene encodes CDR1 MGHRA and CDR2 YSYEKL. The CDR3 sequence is CASSQAGTATNEKLFF. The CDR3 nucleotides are TGCGCCAGCAGCCAGGCCGGGACAGCAACTAATGAAAAACTGTTTTTT.

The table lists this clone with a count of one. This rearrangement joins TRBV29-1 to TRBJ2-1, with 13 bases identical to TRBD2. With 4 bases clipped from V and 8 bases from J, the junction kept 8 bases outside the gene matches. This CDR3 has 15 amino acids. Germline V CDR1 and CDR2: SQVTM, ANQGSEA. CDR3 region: CSVGRLAGGPDEQFF. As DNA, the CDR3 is TGCAGCGTTGGGAGACTAGCGGGGGGCCCTGATGAGCAGTTCTTC.